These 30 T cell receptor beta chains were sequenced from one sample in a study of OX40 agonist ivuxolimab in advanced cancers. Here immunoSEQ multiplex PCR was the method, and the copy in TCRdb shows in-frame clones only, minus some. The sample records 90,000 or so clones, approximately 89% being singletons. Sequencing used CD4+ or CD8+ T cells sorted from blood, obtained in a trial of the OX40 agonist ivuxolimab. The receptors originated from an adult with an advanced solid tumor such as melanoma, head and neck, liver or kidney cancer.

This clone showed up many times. CDR3 loop: CAISEFEDNYGYTF. CDR3 sequence (DNA): TGTGCCATCAGTGAGTTTGAAGATAACTATGGCTACACCTTC. The chain employs TRBV10-3 and TRBJ1-2; D is unclear. This CDR3 has 14 residues. The V gene's germline CDR1 is ENHRY and CDR2 SYGVKD. V dropped 1 base and J dropped 1 base, with 7 bases sitting between them.

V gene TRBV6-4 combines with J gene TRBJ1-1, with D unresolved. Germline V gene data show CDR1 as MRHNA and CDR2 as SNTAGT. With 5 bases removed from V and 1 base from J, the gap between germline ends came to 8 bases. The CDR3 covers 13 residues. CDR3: CASSRGSNTEAFF. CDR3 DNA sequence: TGTGCCAGCAGTCGGGGTTCGAACACTGAAGCTTTCTTT.

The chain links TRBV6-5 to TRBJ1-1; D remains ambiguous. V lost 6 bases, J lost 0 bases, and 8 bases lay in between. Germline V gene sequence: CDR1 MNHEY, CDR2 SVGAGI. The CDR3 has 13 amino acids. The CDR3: CASRQLLNTEAFF. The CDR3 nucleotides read TGTGCCAGCAGACAGCTATTGAACACTGAAGCTTTCTTT.

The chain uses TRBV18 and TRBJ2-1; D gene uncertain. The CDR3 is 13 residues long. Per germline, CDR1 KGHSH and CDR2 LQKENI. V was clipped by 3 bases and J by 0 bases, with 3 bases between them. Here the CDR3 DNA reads TGTGCCAGCTCACCCTTCTCCTACAATGAGCAGTTCTTC. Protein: CASSPFSYNEQFF.

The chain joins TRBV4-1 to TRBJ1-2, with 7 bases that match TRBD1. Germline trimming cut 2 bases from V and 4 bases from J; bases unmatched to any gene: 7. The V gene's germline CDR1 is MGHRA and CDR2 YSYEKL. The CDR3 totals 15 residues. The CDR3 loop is CASSQRQGGAYGYTF. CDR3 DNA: TGCGCCAGCAGCCAACGGCAGGGGGGTGCCTATGGCTACACCTTC.

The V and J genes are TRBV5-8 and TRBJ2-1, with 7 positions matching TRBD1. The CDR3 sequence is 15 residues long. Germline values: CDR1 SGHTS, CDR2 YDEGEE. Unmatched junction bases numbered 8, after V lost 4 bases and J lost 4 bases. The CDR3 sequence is CASSLQGTQYNEQFF. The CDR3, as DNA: TGTGCCAGCAGCCTACAGGGGACGCAGTACAATGAGCAGTTCTTC.

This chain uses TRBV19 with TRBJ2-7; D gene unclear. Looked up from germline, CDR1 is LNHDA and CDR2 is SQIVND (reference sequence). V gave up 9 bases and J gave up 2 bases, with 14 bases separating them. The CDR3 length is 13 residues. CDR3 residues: CARMIGSPYEQYF. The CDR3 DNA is TGTGCCAGAATGATCGGATCCCCCTACGAGCAGTACTTC.

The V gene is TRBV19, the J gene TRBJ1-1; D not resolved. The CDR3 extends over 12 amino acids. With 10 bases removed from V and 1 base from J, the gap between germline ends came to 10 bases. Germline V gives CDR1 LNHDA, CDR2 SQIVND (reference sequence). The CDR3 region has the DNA TGTGCCACCGCCGGCCGGAACACTGAAGCTTTCTTT. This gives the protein CATAGRNTEAFF.

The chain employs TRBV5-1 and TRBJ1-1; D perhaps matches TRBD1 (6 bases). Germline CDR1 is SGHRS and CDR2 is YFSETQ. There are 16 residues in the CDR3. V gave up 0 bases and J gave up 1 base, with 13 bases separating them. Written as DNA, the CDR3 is TGCGCCAGCAGCTTGGCCTTCGGGGGCCAGAACACTGAAGCTTTCTTT. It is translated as CASSLAFGGQNTEAFF.

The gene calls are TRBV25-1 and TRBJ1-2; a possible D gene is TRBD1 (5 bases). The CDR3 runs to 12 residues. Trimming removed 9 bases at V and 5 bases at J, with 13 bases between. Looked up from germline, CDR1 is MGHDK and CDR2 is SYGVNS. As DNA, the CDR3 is TGTGCCAGTCGACAGTCCCCATATGGCTACACCTTC. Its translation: CASRQSPYGYTF.

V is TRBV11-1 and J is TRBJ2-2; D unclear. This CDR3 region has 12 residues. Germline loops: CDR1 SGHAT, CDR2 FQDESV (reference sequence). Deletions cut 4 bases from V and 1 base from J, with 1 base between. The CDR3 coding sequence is TGTGCCAGCAGCTGGAACACCGGGGAGCTGTTTTTT. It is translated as CASSWNTGELFF. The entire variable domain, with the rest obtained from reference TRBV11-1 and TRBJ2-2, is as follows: EAEVAQSPRYKITEKSQAVAFWCDPISGHATLYWYRQILGQGPELLVQFQDESVVDDSQLPKDRFSAERLKGVDSTLKIQPAELGDSAMYLCASSWNTGELFFGEGSRLTVL.

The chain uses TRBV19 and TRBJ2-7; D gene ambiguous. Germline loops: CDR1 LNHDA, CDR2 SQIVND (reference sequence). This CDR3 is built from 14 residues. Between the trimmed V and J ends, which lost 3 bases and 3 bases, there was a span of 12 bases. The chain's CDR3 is CASSIGQLDYEQYF. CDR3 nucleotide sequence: TGTGCCAGTAGTATTGGCCAGCTGGACTACGAGCAGTACTTC.

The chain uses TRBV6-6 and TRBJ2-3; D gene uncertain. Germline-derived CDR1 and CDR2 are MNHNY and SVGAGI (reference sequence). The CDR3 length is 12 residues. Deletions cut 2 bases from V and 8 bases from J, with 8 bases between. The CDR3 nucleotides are TGTGCCAGCAGTTACGAAGAGAGTACGCAGTATTTT. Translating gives CASSYEESTQYF.

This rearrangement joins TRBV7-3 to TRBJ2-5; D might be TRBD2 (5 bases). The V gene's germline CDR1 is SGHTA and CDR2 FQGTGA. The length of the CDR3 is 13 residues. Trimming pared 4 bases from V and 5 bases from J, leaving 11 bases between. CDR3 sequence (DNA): TGTGCCAGCAGCTGGACTCAATCTGAGACCCAGTACTTC. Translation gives CASSWTQSETQYF. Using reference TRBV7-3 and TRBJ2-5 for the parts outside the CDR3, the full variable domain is GAGVSQTPSNKVTEKGKYVELRCDPISGHTALYWYRQSLGQGPEFLIYFQGTGAADDSGLPNDRFFAVRPEGSVSTLKIQRTERGDSAVYLCASSWTQSETQYFGPGTRLLVL.

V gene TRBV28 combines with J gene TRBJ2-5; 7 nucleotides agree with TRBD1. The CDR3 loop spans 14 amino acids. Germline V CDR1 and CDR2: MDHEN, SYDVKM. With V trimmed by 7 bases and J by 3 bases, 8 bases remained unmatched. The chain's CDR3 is CASKPGGQKETQYF. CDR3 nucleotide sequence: TGTGCCAGCAAACCAGGGGGACAAAAAGAGACCCAGTACTTC.

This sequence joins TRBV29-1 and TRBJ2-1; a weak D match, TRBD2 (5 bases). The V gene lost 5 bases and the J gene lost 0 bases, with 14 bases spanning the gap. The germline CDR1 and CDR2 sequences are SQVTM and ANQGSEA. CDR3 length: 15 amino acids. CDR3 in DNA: TGCAGCGTTCGGGAATTTGGTAACTCCTACAATGAGCAGTTCTTC. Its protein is CSVREFGNSYNEQFF.

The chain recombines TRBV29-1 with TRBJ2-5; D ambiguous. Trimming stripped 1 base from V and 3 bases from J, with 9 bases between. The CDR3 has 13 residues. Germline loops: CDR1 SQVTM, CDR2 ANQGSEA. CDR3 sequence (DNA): TGCAGCGTTGAAGGAACAGCGAAAGAGACCCAGTACTTC. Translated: CSVEGTAKETQYF.

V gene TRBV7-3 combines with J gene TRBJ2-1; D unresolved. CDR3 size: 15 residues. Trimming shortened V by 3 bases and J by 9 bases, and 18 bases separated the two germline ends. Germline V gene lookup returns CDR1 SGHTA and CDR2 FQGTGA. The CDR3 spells CASSFRSGQEFEQFF. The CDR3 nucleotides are TGTGCCAGCAGCTTCCGATCAGGCCAGGAGTTTGAGCAGTTCTTC.

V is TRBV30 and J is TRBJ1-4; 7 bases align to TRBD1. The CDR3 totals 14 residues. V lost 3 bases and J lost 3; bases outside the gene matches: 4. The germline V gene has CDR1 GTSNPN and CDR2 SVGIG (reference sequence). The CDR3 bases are TGTGCCTGGAGGGGGGGACAGCCTAATGAAAAACTGTTTTTT. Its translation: CAWRGGQPNEKLFF. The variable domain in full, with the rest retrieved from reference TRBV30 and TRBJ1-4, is SQTIHQWPATLVQPVGSPLSLECTVEGTSNPNLYWYRQAAGRGLQLLFYSVGIGQISSEVPQNLSASRPQDRQFILSSKKLLLSDSGFYLCAWRGGQPNEKLFFGSGTQLSVL.

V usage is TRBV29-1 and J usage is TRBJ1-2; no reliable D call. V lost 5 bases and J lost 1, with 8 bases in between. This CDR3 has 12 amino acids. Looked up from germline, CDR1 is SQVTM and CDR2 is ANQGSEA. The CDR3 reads CSVRWDNYGYTF. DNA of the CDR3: TGCAGCGTTCGATGGGATAACTATGGCTACACCTTC.

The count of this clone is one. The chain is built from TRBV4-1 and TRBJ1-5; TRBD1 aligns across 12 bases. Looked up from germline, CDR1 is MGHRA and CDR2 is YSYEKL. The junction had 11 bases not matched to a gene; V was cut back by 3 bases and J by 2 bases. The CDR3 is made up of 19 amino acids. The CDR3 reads CASSHEGTGGDRGNQPQHF. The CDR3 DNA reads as TGCGCCAGCAGCCATGAAGGGACAGGGGGCGATCGAGGCAATCAGCCCCAGCATTTT.

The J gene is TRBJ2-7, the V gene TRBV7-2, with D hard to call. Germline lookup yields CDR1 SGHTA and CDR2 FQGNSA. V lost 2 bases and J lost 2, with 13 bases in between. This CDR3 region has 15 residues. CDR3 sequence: CASSLSPGITYEQYF. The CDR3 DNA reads TGTGCCAGCAGCTTATCTCCTGGGATTACCTACGAGCAGTACTTC.

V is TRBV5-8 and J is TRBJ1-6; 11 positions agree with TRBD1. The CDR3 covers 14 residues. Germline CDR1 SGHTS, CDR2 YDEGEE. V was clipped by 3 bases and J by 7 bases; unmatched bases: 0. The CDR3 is CASSWDRGNSPLHF. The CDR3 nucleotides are TGTGCCAGCAGCTGGGACAGGGGGAATTCACCCCTCCACTTT.

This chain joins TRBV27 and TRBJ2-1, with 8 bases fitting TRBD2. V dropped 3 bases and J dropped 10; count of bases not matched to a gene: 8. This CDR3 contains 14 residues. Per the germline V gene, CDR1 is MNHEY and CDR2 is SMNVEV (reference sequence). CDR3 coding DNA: TGTGCCAGCAGTTTGAGCGGGAGACCTTGGGAGCAGTTCTTC. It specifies CASSLSGRPWEQFF.

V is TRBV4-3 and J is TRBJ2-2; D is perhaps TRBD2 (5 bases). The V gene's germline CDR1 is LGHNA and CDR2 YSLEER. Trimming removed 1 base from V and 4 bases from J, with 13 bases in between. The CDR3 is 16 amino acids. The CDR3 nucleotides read TGCGCCAGCAGCCAAGGGTTGGCGAGGGCCACCGGGGAGCTGTTTTTT. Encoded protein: CASSQGLARATGELFF.

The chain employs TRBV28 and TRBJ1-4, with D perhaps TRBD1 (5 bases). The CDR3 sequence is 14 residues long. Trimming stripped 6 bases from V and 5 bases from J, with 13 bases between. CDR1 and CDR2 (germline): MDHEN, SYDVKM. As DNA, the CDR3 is TGTGCCAGCAGAAGGGACCCTGGGAATGAAAAACTGTTTTTT. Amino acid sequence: CASRRDPGNEKLFF.

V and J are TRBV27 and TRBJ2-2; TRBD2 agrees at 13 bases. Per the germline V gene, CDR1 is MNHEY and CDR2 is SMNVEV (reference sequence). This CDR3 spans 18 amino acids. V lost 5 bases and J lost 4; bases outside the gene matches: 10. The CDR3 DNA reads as TGTGCCAGCAGTCTCCGACTAGCGGGAGGAGGGAGCACCGGGGAGCTGTTTTTT. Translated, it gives CASSLRLAGGGSTGELFF.

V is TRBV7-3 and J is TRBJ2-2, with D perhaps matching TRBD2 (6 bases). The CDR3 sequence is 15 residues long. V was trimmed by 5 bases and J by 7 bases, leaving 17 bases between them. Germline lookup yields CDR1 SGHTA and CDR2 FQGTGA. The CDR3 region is CASSPPRPEGGELFF. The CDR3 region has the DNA TGTGCCAGCAGCCCACCCCGCCCGGAGGGCGGGGAGCTGTTTTTT.

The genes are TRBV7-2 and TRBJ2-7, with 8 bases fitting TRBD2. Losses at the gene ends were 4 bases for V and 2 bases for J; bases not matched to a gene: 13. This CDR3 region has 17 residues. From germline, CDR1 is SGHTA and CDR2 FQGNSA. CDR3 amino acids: CASSSALRGRRPYEQYF. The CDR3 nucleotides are TGTGCCAGCAGCTCGGCCCTGCGCGGGAGGAGGCCCTACGAGCAGTACTTC.

The CDR3 loop reads CASSGREGSYEQYF. CDR3 nucleotide sequence: TGTGCCAGCTCTGGACGGGAGGGTTCCTACGAGCAGTACTTC. The gene calls are TRBV28 and TRBJ2-7, with 8 nucleotides matching TRBD2. Germline V gene data show CDR1 as MDHEN and CDR2 as SYDVKM. The ends lost 8 bases at V and 1 base at J; junction bases unmatched: 7. The CDR3 is made up of 14 amino acids.